This TCR beta chain was captured in a study of blood T cell repertoires in COVID-19 (dated by TCRdb to the early 2020s). Concerning the study at large: Collaborator samples came from the United States, Italy and Spain and covered acute and convalescent phases of COVID-19. The material from the prospective study consisted of cDNA or gDNA derived from T cells, B-cell-depleted T cells, or PBMCs. The dataset comprised deeply sampled blood TCRbeta repertoires from subjects exposed to, actively infected with, or recovered from COVID-19. A freely available public database, intended as a resource for researchers studying the immune response to SARS-CoV-2, is where the repertoires were released. Samples were obtained from the ongoing ImmuneRACE study (first 160 participants) and from roughly 1,300 subjects provided by 6 global collaborators. Nearly every sample came with metadata listing a de-identified subject ID, COVID-19 status, age in years and sex. HLA class I and class II types, where available, came from metadata supplied by the sample provider rather than from assay-based typing. The full study reports these points: Clinical and demographic metadata were provided uncurated, with the amount varying by source and participant.

TCRbeta CDR3 regions were amplified from genomic DNA using the immunoSEQ Assay, a bias-controlled multiplex PCR. Per the authors' processing: Within the assay, amplification of reference gene primers was used to estimate how many nucleated cells each sample contained. To quantify the absolute abundance of each unique TCRbeta CDR3 rearrangement, sequence reads were collapsed and filtered. Productive Simpson clonality was computed per sample as the square root of Simpson's diversity index over productive rearrangements. The table comes from immuneACCESS by way of TCRdb, which keeps in-frame sequences with V and J called. Part of the clones is missing from these tables; in studies checked, under half for an unresolved V gene and the rest for unknown reasons. V and J calls and clone size are as listed in that table; D and trimming were resolved from the DNA. The sample contains a few hundred thousand clones, 75% to 90% of them found a single time. Around 3.4% of the sample goes to the ten largest clones.

Collaborating institutions collected whole blood in K2EDTA tubes following their own protocols. For TCRbeta analysis, collaborators shipped samples as frozen whole blood, isolated PBMCs, or DNA extracted from either of those sample types. Measured from the cysteine to the phenylalanine, the CDR3 is 15 residues long. Just CDR3 DNA is preserved here, 45 bases in frame from base 1. Relative to germline, V is missing 5 bases and J is missing 1 base, with 8 bases of the junction outside any gene match. The germline V gene yields MGHRA for CDR1 and YSYEKL for CDR2. About this clone itself: It lacks a known antigen. No qualities accompany the bases; no much larger clone lies one base away.

The clonotype comes from a young woman with acute or convalescent COVID-19. The sequence joins TRBV4-1 to TRBJ2-7; the central 7 bases match TRBD1. Source material: peripheral blood. CDR3 reads: CASSSGTGVSYEQYF. The nucleotides are TGCGCCAGCAGCAGTGGAACAGGGGTTTCCTACGAGCAGTACTTC.